This T cell receptor beta chain was captured by sequencing in a study of beta chain features in type 1 diabetes. Germline V CDR1 and CDR2: SQVTM, ANQGSEA. The junction had 4 bases not matched to a gene; V was cut back by 4 bases and J by 4 bases. The CDR3 runs to 14 residues. Reverse transcription of all isolated RNA meant that expressed TCRB transcripts were sequenced. The assay was immunoSEQ multiplex PCR, and TCRdb's table has in-frame clones only and misses some. In the table there are 300,000 to 350,000 clones, less than 9.5% of which are singletons. Sequences were obtained from central memory CD4+ T cells from blood. The clonotype was recovered from a woman aged 18-30 years in good health. This rearrangement joins TRBV29-1 to TRBJ1-4; 9 bases match TRBD1. CDR3 residues: CSVGPGQGNEKLFF. The DNA for the CDR3 is TGCAGCGTTGGCCCGGGACAGGGTAATGAAAAACTGTTTTTT.